The clone carrying this TCR beta chain was seen only a few times. Its specificity is unknown. A single record per CDR3 protein comes from TCRdb applying MiXCR to the 5' RACE reads. The data contain some 840,000 distinct CDR3 sequences, roughly 10% of them seen just once; the ten biggest clones take up just over 0.5%. CDR3 length: 16 residues. V was pared by 0 bases and J by 4 bases, with 15 bases between. CDR1 is MGHRA, CDR2 YSYEKL, per germline. This specimen comes from a study of CD8 T cells in ankylosing spondylitis. General observations from the study: The disease-linked clones had a CD8+ phenotype and low blood frequencies. Made up of under ten highly homologous variants, a TCR beta motif appeared characteristic of ankylosing spondylitis blood.

The V gene is TRBV4-1, the J gene TRBJ1-2, with D possibly TRBD1 on 6 matching bases. This TCR came from a male donor with ankylosing spondylitis. Sequenced input: blood, either unsorted or a sorted T cell fraction (not recorded which). CDR3 coding DNA: TGCGCCAGCAGCCAAGATCGAGGGGGGTCAGCCTATGGCTACACCTTC. Translating gives CASSQDRGGSAYGYTF.